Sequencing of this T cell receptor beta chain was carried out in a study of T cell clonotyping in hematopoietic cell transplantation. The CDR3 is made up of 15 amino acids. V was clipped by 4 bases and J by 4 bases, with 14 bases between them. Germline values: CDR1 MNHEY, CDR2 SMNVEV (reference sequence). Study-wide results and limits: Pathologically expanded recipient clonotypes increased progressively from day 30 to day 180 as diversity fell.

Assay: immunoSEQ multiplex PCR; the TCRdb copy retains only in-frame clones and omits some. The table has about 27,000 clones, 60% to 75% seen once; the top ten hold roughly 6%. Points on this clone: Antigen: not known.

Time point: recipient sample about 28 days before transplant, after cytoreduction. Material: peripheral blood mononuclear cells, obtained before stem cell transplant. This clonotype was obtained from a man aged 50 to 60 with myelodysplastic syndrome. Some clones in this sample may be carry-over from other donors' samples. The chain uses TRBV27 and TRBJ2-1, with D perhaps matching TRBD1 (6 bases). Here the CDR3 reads CASSWTDSQYNEQFF. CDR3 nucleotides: TGTGCCAGCAGTTGGACGGACAGCCAATACAATGAGCAGTTCTTC.